The present T cell receptor (beta chain) was sequenced within a study of blood T cell repertoires in COVID-19. Study-level information: The origin of the acute and convalescent COVID-19 samples was the United States, Italy and Spain. T cells, B-cell-depleted T cells, or PBMCs supplied cDNA or gDNA.

Per the authors' pipeline: Amplified reference gene primers provided the basis for estimating nucleated cell counts. Profiled with immunoSEQ multiplex PCR; TCRdb holds only in-frame clones, not every one. V and J calls and clone size are given by that table; D and trimming were obtained from the DNA. The repertoire holds 390,000 or so clones, with around 87% as singletons. Germline CDR1 and CDR2: LNHDA and SQIVND (reference sequence). The CDR3 runs to 15 residues. V lost 5 bases and J lost 0, with 11 bases in between. Sequencing was carried out using peripheral blood. The chain links TRBV19 to TRBJ1-5, with no clear D. The sequence derives from a woman aged 25-40 years with COVID-19, enrolled during active disease. The CDR3 DNA reads TGTGCCAGTAGTGAGTCTGCGTATAGCAATCAGCCCCAGCATTTT. Its translation is CASSESAYSNQPQHF.